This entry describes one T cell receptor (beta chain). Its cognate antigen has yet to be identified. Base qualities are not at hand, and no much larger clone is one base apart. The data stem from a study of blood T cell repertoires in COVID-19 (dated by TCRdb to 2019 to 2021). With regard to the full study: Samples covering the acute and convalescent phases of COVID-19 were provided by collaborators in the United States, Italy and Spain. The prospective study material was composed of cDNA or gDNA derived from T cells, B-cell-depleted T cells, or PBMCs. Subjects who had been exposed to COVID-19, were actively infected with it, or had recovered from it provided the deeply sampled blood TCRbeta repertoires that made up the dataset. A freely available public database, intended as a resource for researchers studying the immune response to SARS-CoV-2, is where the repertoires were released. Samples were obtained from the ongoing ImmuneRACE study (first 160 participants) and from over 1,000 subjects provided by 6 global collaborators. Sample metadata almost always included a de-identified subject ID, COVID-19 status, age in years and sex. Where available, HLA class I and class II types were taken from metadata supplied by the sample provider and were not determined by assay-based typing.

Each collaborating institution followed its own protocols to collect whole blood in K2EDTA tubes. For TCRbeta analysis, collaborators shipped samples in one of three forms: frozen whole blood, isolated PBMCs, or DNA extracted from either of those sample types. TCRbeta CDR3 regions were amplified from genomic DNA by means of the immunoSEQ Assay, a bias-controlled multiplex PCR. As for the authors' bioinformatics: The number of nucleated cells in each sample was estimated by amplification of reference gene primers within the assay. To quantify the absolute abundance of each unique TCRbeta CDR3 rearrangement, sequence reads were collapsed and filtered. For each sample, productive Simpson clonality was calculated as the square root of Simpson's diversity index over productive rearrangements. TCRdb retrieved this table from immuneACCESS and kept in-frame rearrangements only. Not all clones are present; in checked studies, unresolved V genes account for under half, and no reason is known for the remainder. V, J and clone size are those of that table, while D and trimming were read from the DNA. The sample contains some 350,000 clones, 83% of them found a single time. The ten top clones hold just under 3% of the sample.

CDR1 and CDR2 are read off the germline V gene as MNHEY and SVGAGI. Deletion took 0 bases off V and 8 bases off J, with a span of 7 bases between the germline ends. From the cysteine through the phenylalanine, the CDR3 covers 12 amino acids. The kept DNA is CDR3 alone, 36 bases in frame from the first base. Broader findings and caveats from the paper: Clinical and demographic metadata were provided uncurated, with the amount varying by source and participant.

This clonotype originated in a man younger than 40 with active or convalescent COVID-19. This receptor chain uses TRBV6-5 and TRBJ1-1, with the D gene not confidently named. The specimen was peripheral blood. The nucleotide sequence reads TGTGCCAGCAGTTACTCCCAGGTGGAAGCTTTCTTT. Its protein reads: CASSYSQVEAFF.